This TCR beta chain was obtained from a study of T cell responses to AZD1222 COVID-19 vaccine. Study conclusions and caveats: Breadth and depth of Spike-specific TCRs rose after two AZD1222 doses. Clonal diversity may have been underestimated, and the donors were mostly white British, with more females than males. Epitopes outside B.1.351 and B.1.1.7 mutated regions reportedly drew nearly half of spike TCRs.

Worth noting for this clone: No antigen is known for it.

Some clones are missing from TCRdb's copy, which holds only in-frame ones; the method was immunoSEQ multiplex PCR. The data show some 89,000 clones, with approximately 89% seen just once and 2.2% held by the top ten. V was shortened by 1 base and J by 8 bases, with 18 bases between the two germline ends. Germline V gene lookup returns CDR1 SSHAT and CDR2 FNYEAQ (reference sequence). The CDR3 loop spans 16 amino acids. The rearrangement joins TRBV7-7 to TRBJ2-1; no definite D call. The source of this sequence is an adult in good health. Material: peripheral blood, obtained on day 0 of AZD1222 vaccination. The CDR3: CASSLGLGPAFHEQFF. The CDR3 DNA sequence: TGTGCCAGCAGCTTAGGTTTAGGTCCAGCTTTTCATGAGCAGTTCTTC.